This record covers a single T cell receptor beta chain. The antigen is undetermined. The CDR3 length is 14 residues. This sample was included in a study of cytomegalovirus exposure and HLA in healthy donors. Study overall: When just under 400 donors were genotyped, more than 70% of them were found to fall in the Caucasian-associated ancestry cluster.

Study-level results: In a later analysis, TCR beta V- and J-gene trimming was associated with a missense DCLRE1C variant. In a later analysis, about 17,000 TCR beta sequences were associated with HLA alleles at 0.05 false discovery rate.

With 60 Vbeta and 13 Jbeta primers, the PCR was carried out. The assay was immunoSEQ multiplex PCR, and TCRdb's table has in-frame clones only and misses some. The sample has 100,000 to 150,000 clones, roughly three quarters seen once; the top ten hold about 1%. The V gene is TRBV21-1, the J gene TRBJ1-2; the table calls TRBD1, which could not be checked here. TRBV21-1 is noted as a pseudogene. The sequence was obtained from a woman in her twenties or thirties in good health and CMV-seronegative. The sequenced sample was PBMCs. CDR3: CASSNTIRGYGYTF. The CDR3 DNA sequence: TGTGCCAGCAGCAACACGATCAGGGGCTATGGCTACACCTTC.